This entry lists 20 T cell receptor beta chains sequenced from one sample in a study of cytomegalovirus exposure and HLA in healthy donors. The PCR had 60 Vbeta and 13 Jbeta primers. TCRdb's table, derived via immunoSEQ multiplex PCR, lists solely in-frame clones and lacks some. Among over 120,000 clones listed, about 74% were seen once. The sequenced material came from PBMCs. Every receptor here comes from a man aged 18-30 years in good health and CMV-seropositive.

J is TRBJ2-7 and V is TRBV11-1; TRBD1 aligns across 8 bases. This CDR3 region has 19 residues. The germline CDR1 and CDR2 sequences are SGHAT and FQDESV (reference sequence). After removal of 0 bases from V and 0 bases from J, the junction contained 13 bases not matched to a gene. CDR3 in amino acids: CASSLARQGHLLSSYEQYF. For the CDR3, the DNA is TGTGCCAGCAGCTTAGCGCGACAGGGGCACCTCTTATCCTCCTACGAGCAGTACTTC.

This clone appeared once. V is TRBV5-1 and J is TRBJ1-4, with 8 bases matching TRBD1. Looked up from germline, CDR1 is SGHRS and CDR2 is YFSETQ. J was trimmed by 8 bases and V by 4 bases; bases with no gene match: 10. CDR3 length equals 15 residues. CDR3 sequence reads: CASSRSRTGNEKLFF. In nucleotides, the CDR3 is TGCGCCAGCAGCCGGTCGAGGACAGGGAACGAAAAACTGTTTTTT.

This chain uses TRBV6-6 with TRBJ2-3; a weak D match, TRBD2 (7 bases). Deletions cut 6 bases from V and 4 bases from J, with 20 bases between. The CDR3 is made up of 16 amino acids. Germline CDR1 reads MNHNY; CDR2 reads SVGAGI (reference sequence). The chain's CDR3 is CASSPLGWEGADTQYF. For the CDR3, the DNA is TGTGCCAGCAGCCCCCTCGGGTGGGAGGGGGCAGATACGCAGTATTTT.

This clone occurred once. V usage is TRBV2 and J usage is TRBJ2-2; TRBD1 is a possible D gene (5 bases). CDR1 is SNHLY, CDR2 FYNNEI, per germline. The germline V and J ends were trimmed by 5 bases and 6 bases, with 19 bases remaining between them. This CDR3 contains 16 residues. The CDR3 DNA reads as TGTGCCAGCAGTCGTCTGGCAGGGAAGTTTGCCGGGGAGCTGTTTTTT. As protein: CASSRLAGKFAGELFF.

The chain links TRBV9 to TRBJ1-6, with 10 bases that match TRBD1. In germline, CDR1 is SGDLS, CDR2 YYNGEE. J lost 8 bases, V lost 4 bases, and 6 bases had no gene match. This CDR3 has 15 amino acids. In DNA form, the CDR3 reads TGTGCCAGCAGCACCAAAGGGACAGGGGATTCACCCCTCCACTTT. This encodes CASSTKGTGDSPLHF. The entire variable domain, with the rest obtained from reference TRBV9 and TRBJ1-6, is as follows: DSGVTQTPKHLITATGQRVTLRCSPRSGDLSVYWYQQSLDQGLQFLIQYYNGEERAKGNILERFSAQQFPDLHSELNLSSLELGDSALYFCASSTKGTGDSPLHFGNGTRLTVT.

About this clone itself: The sample carries other DNA sequences with the same CDR3. The genes are TRBV10-1 and TRBJ2-5, with 7 bases identical to TRBD1. The CDR3 is 13 residues long. Germline-derived CDR1 and CDR2 are WNHNN and SYGVQD (reference sequence). Losses at the gene ends were 7 bases for V and 3 bases for J; bases not matched to a gene: 5. In DNA form, the CDR3 reads TGCGCCAGCACTCAGGACAGGAAAGAGACCCAGTACTTC. Translated, it gives CASTQDRKETQYF.

This chain connects TRBV28 to TRBJ1-5; D remains unclear. Per the germline V gene, CDR1 is MDHEN and CDR2 is SYDVKM. V lost 4 bases and J lost 0, with 13 bases in between. This CDR3 contains 16 residues. CDR3 sequence: CASSSPGWYSNQPQHF. The CDR3 nucleotides are TGTGCCAGCAGTTCCCCCGGTTGGTATAGCAATCAGCCCCAGCATTTT.

V usage is TRBV5-1 and J usage is TRBJ2-1; D not resolved. Trimming removed 0 bases at V and 3 bases at J, with 10 bases between. The CDR3 is 15 amino acids. Germline lookup yields CDR1 SGHRS and CDR2 YFSETQ. The CDR3 sequence is CASSLGRSDYNEQFF. For the CDR3, the DNA is TGCGCCAGCAGCTTGGGTCGGAGCGACTACAATGAGCAGTTCTTC.

The gene calls are TRBV9 and TRBJ2-3; 8 bases fit TRBD1. Losses at the gene ends were 4 bases for V and 0 bases for J; bases not matched to a gene: 4. The CDR3 spans 15 residues. CDR1 is SGDLS, CDR2 YYNGEE, per germline. CDR3 bases: TGTGCCAGCAGCTCCCGGGACAGGAGCACAGATACGCAGTATTTT. It yields the protein CASSSRDRSTDTQYF. Variable domain in full (rest from reference TRBV9 and TRBJ2-3): DSGVTQTPKHLITATGQRVTLRCSPRSGDLSVYWYQQSLDQGLQFLIQYYNGEERAKGNILERFSAQQFPDLHSELNLSSLELGDSALYFCASSSRDRSTDTQYFGPGTRLTVL.

The chain couples TRBV7-8 to TRBJ1-1, with TRBD1 matching over 7 bases. The V gene end was trimmed by 2 bases and the J gene end by 1 base; junction bases not matched to a gene: 13. This CDR3 region has 18 residues. Per germline, CDR1 SGHVS and CDR2 FQNEAQ. CDR3: CASSLNREQGLPNTEAFF. The DNA for the CDR3 is TGTGCCAGCAGCTTAAATCGTGAACAGGGGTTACCGAACACTGAAGCTTTCTTT.

The chain combines TRBV5-6 with TRBJ1-1, with 11 bases aligning to TRBD1. The junction had 4 bases not matched to a gene; V was cut back by 3 bases and J by 3 bases. Looked up from germline, CDR1 is SGHDT and CDR2 is YYEEEE. The CDR3 totals 15 residues. In DNA, the CDR3 is TGTGCCAGCAGCTGGGGGACAGGGGGAGACACTGAAGCTTTCTTT. This codes for CASSWGTGGDTEAFF.

This chain joins TRBV7-2 and TRBJ1-1, with D uncertain. Germline V gene data show CDR1 as SGHTA and CDR2 as FQGNSA. The V and J ends lost 1 base and 8 bases respectively, with 11 bases between them. The CDR3 is made up of 13 amino acids. In DNA form, the CDR3 reads TGTGCCAGCAGCTTAGTAGTCTGGGAGGAAGCTTTCTTT. As protein: CASSLVVWEEAFF. The full variable domain, its missing parts supplied by reference TRBV7-2 and TRBJ1-1, is GAGVSQSPSNKVTEKGKDVELRCDPISGHTALYWYRQSLGQGLEFLIYFQGNSAPDKSGLPSDRFSAERTGGSVSTLTIQRTQQEDSAVYLCASSLVVWEEAFFGQGTRLTVV.

The genes are TRBV11-2 and TRBJ1-6, with a weak D call TRBD1 (6 bases). Germline CDR1 reads SGHAT; CDR2 reads FQNNGV. V was shortened by 5 bases and J by 7 bases, with 12 bases between the two germline ends. The CDR3 consists of 14 residues. Here the CDR3 reads CASSQQGGNSPLHF. The CDR3 DNA sequence: TGTGCCAGCAGCCAACAGGGTGGGAATTCACCCCTCCACTTT.

The chain couples TRBV27 to TRBJ1-5; D ambiguous. V was clipped by 3 bases and J by 9 bases, with 12 bases between them. The CDR3 loop spans 13 amino acids. From germline, CDR1 is MNHEY and CDR2 SMNVEV (reference sequence). CDR3 in DNA: TGTGCCAGCAGTTTTCGGGGAGACGGGCCCCAGCATTTT. Protein sequence: CASSFRGDGPQHF.

V is TRBV9 and J is TRBJ1-1; TRBD1 agrees at 10 bases. The CDR3 is 15 residues long. Germline V gene sequence: CDR1 SGDLS, CDR2 YYNGEE. Trimming took 4 bases from V and 5 from J; bases not matched to a gene: 8. The CDR3 reads CASSLRQGAGTEAFF. The CDR3, as DNA: TGTGCCAGCAGCTTACGACAGGGGGCTGGGACTGAAGCTTTCTTT.

CDR3 sequence reads: CSVAPGTVTNTGELFF. The CDR3 DNA reads as TGCAGCGTTGCCCCCGGGACAGTTACGAACACCGGGGAGCTGTTTTTT. The chain combines TRBV29-1 with TRBJ2-2; 7 positions agree with TRBD1. The germline V gene encodes CDR1 SQVTM and CDR2 ANQGSEA. The CDR3 covers 16 residues. V lost 4 bases and J lost 0; bases outside the gene matches: 8.

This chain links TRBV6-1 with TRBJ1-2; no clear D gene. Trimming shortened V by 0 bases and J by 4 bases, and 9 bases separated the two germline ends. Germline V gives CDR1 MNHNS, CDR2 SASEGT. The CDR3 is made up of 14 amino acids. The CDR3 DNA reads as TGTGCCAGCAGTGAAGCGCTGGCAGGCTATGGCTACACCTTC. This sequence encodes CASSEALAGYGYTF.

The rearrangement joins TRBV7-3 to TRBJ2-1, with D possibly TRBD1 on 6 matching bases. The ends were cut back, 5 bases at V and 2 bases at J, with 16 bases in the middle. Germline V gene lookup returns CDR1 SGHTA and CDR2 FQGTGA. The CDR3 contains 16 residues. Here the CDR3 DNA reads TGTGCCAGCAGCCCATCACCGGACAGCACCTACAATGAGCAGTTCTTC. This codes for CASSPSPDSTYNEQFF.

This sequence joins TRBV28 and TRBJ1-3; the D gene is possibly TRBD1 (6 bases). The ends were cut back, 4 bases at V and 2 bases at J, with 18 bases in the middle. This CDR3 comprises 17 residues. Germline assignment: CDR1 MDHEN and CDR2 SYDVKM. DNA of the CDR3: TGTGCCAGCAGTTGGATCAGGACAGACGAAGCTGGAAACACCATATATTTT. Its protein product is CASSWIRTDEAGNTIYF.

The table lists this clone with a count of one. The J gene is TRBJ1-6, the V gene TRBV2; 9 nucleotides align to TRBD1. The length of the CDR3 is 15 residues. Per germline, CDR1 SNHLY and CDR2 FYNNEI. V trimming: 3 bases; J trimming: 6 bases; junction bases outside the gene matches: 3. Written as DNA, the CDR3 is TGTGCCAGCAGTGACCCGGGACAGGGTAATTCACCCCTCCACTTT. The encoded protein is CASSDPGQGNSPLHF.